This T cell receptor beta chain was captured by sequencing in a study of blood T cell repertoires in COVID-19. On the study more broadly: Spain, Italy and the United States supplied samples that represented acute and convalescent COVID-19.

Measured with immunoSEQ multiplex PCR; TCRdb has only the in-frame clones, and not every one. The data show approximately 250,000 clones, about 86% seen once. The length of the CDR3 is 14 residues. The germline V gene encodes CDR1 MNHNY and CDR2 SVGAGI (reference sequence). V gave up 2 bases and J gave up 7 bases; unmatched junction bases: 4. The chain couples TRBV6-6 to TRBJ1-1, with 10 bases identical to TRBD1. Sequenced: PBMCs or T cells enriched from blood (not recorded which). This sequence originates from a man aged 25-40 years with acute COVID-19. The CDR3 spells CASSYPGTGDEAFF. For the CDR3, the DNA is TGTGCCAGCAGTTACCCCGGGACAGGGGATGAAGCTTTCTTT.